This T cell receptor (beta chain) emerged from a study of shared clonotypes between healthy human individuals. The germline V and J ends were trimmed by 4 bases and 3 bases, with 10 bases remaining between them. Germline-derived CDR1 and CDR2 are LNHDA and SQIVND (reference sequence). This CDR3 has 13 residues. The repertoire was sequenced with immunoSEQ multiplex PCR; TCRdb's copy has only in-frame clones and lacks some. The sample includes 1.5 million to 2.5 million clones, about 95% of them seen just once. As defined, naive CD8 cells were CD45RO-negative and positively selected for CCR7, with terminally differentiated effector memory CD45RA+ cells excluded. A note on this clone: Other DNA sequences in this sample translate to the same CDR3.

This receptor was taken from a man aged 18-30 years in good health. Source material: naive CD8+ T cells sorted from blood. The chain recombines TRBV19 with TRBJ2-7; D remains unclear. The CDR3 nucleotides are TGTGCCAGTAGTAATAGGGTCAACTACGAGCAGTACTTC. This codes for CASSNRVNYEQYF.